The next 17 T cell receptor beta chains were all read from a single sample in a study of shared clonotypes between healthy human individuals. Method: immunoSEQ multiplex PCR; TCRdb's copy keeps in-frame clones and lacks some. The top ten clones hold roughly 1.5% of a sample with approximately 980,000 clones, more than 75% of them seen once. Sequenced: memory CD4+ T cells sorted from blood. Subset: CD45RA-negative fraction. These receptors were collected from a man younger than 35 in good health.

This chain connects TRBV7-2 to TRBJ2-2; D remains ambiguous. Per germline, CDR1 SGHTA and CDR2 FQGNSA. V was pared by 3 bases and J by 4 bases, with 9 bases between. The CDR3 has 14 amino acids. The CDR3 loop is CASSFVVPTGELFF. The CDR3 coding sequence is TGTGCCAGCAGCTTTGTCGTCCCCACCGGGGAGCTGTTTTTT.

The V gene is TRBV27, the J gene TRBJ1-6; D might be TRBD1 (6 bases). Germline CDR1 reads MNHEY; CDR2 reads SMNVEV (reference sequence). The CDR3 is 14 amino acids. Trimming shortened V by 3 bases and J by 9 bases, and 12 bases separated the two germline ends. The CDR3 is CASSFLLQGSPLHF. CDR3 DNA: TGTGCCAGCAGTTTTTTGTTACAGGGTTCACCCCTCCACTTT.

This clone has a count of ten or more. Other DNA sequences of this sample code for an identical CDR3. The genes are TRBV30 and TRBJ2-5, with D unresolved. Germline CDR1 GTSNPN, CDR2 SVGIG (reference sequence). The V gene lost 2 bases and the J gene lost 1 base, with 8 bases spanning the gap. This CDR3 region has 13 residues. Written as DNA, the CDR3 is TGTGCCTGGAGTAGGCGGTCCCAAGAGACCCAGTACTTC. This sequence encodes CAWSRRSQETQYF.

This clone appeared once. The chain links TRBV4-1 to TRBJ2-7; 11 nucleotides agree with TRBD2. V was pared by 2 bases and J by 2 bases, with 5 bases of the junction left unmatched. The CDR3 is 16 residues long. Looked up from germline, CDR1 is MGHRA and CDR2 is YSYEKL. CDR3: CASSQPTSGATYEQYF. The CDR3 DNA sequence: TGCGCCAGCAGCCAACCGACTAGCGGGGCCACCTACGAGCAGTACTTC.

This clone was detected a few times. The rearrangement joins TRBV9 to TRBJ1-6; 8 positions agree with TRBD1. This CDR3 comprises 16 residues. Germline lookup yields CDR1 SGDLS and CDR2 YYNGEE. V dropped 0 bases and J dropped 6; count of bases not matched to a gene: 5. CDR3 sequence reads: CASSVAAGGPNSPLHF. DNA of the CDR3: TGTGCCAGCAGCGTAGCGGCAGGGGGCCCTAATTCACCCCTCCACTTT.

This clone has only one observation. This rearrangement joins TRBV7-3 to TRBJ1-4, with 8 nucleotides matching TRBD1. With V trimmed by 4 bases and J by 4 bases, 5 bases remained unmatched. Germline values: CDR1 SGHTA, CDR2 FQGTGA. CDR3 size: 15 residues. CDR3 residues: CASSSGTGSNEKLFF. For the CDR3, the DNA is TGTGCCAGCAGCTCCGGGACAGGTAGTAATGAAAAACTGTTTTTT.

The gene calls are TRBV29-1 and TRBJ1-1; perhaps TRBD1 as D (5 bases). This CDR3 has 14 amino acids. In germline, CDR1 is SQVTM, CDR2 ANQGSEA. V was clipped by 6 bases and J by 1 base, with 15 bases between them. The CDR3 loop reads CSVGGTLPNTEAFF. DNA for the CDR3: TGCAGCGTCGGGGGAACCCTCCCGAACACTGAAGCTTTCTTT.

This clone was observed once. The chain has TRBV30 and TRBJ1-3; D possibly corresponds to TRBD1 (6 bases). V was trimmed by 0 bases and J by 2 bases, leaving 14 bases between them. The CDR3 is 16 residues long. The germline V gene encodes CDR1 GTSNPN and CDR2 SVGIG (reference sequence). CDR3 protein: CAWSVTGITPGNTIYF. CDR3 sequence (DNA): TGTGCCTGGAGTGTAACAGGGATTACTCCTGGAAACACCATATATTTT.

In this sample, this clone turned up many times. V and J are TRBV7-2 and TRBJ2-5, with unresolved D. Germline assignment: CDR1 SGHTA and CDR2 FQGNSA. Trimming shortened V by 5 bases and J by 6 bases, and 13 bases separated the two germline ends. There are 13 residues in the CDR3. The CDR3 DNA reads TGTGCCAGCAGCACTACCTCCCCCAAGACCCAGTACTTC. Translated: CASSTTSPKTQYF.

Only a few counts were recorded for this clone. The chain couples TRBV2 to TRBJ1-2; D not resolved. The CDR3 has 10 residues. Looked up from germline, CDR1 is SNHLY and CDR2 is FYNNEI. With 3 bases removed from V and 8 bases from J, the gap between germline ends came to 4 bases. The CDR3 is CASSDRGYTF. In nucleotides, the CDR3 is TGTGCCAGCAGTGATAGGGGCTACACCTTC.

The gene calls are TRBV4-3 and TRBJ1-2; D unresolved. Germline V gene sequence: CDR1 LGHNA, CDR2 YSLEER. CDR3 length equals 14 residues. V was cut by 0 bases and J by 0 bases, with 5 bases left in between. The CDR3 DNA reads as TGCGCCAGCAGCCAAGAGTCTTCTAACTATGGCTACACCTTC. Its protein is CASSQESSNYGYTF.

The chain recombines TRBV5-4 with TRBJ1-4, with 9 bases lining up with TRBD1. From germline, CDR1 is SGHNT and CDR2 YYREEE (reference sequence). V shed 4 bases, J shed 7 bases, and the junction held 8 bases outside the gene matches. The CDR3 sequence is 15 residues long. CDR3 residues: CASSLGGQGSEKLFF. The CDR3 DNA is TGTGCCAGCAGCCTAGGGGGACAGGGTAGTGAAAAACTGTTTTTT.

The chain recombines TRBV5-1 with TRBJ2-3; weak D call: TRBD1 (7 bases). CDR1 and CDR2 (germline): SGHRS, YFSETQ. The CDR3 runs 15 residues. The V and J ends lost 4 bases and 1 base respectively, with 13 bases between them. The CDR3 loop is CASSGGRGGTDTQYF. DNA for the CDR3: TGCGCCAGCAGCGGTGGCAGGGGGGGCACAGATACGCAGTATTTT.

The chain uses TRBV30 and TRBJ2-1; a possible D gene is TRBD1 (6 bases). Looked up from germline, CDR1 is GTSNPN and CDR2 is SVGIG (reference sequence). V lost 0 bases to trimming and J lost 8 bases, with 17 bases between them. This CDR3 spans 15 amino acids. CDR3 amino acids: CAWSVGGAHFDEQFF. The CDR3 nucleotides are TGTGCCTGGAGTGTTGGGGGCGCGCACTTCGATGAGCAGTTCTTC.

The rearrangement links TRBV28 to TRBJ1-4, with 10 bases lining up with TRBD1. The junction had 5 bases not matched to a gene; V was cut back by 2 bases and J by 5 bases. The CDR3 extends over 16 amino acids. Germline V CDR1 and CDR2: MDHEN, SYDVKM. CDR3 in DNA: TGTGCCAGCAGTTTAACTACGGGACAGGGGAATGAAAAACTGTTTTTT. This gives the protein CASSLTTGQGNEKLFF.

This chain uses TRBV10-1 with TRBJ2-7; tentatively, D is TRBD2 (6 bases). CDR1 is WNHNN and CDR2 is SYGVQD in the germline V gene (reference sequence). The V and J ends lost 4 bases and 6 bases respectively, with 10 bases between them. The CDR3 length is 12 residues. CDR3 region: CASSGFGGEQYF. DNA for the CDR3: TGCGCCAGCAGTGGATTCGGGGGCGAGCAGTACTTC.

This chain connects TRBV29-1 to TRBJ2-1; 9 nucleotides agree with TRBD1. CDR3 length: 14 residues. V was clipped by 5 bases and J by 1 base; unmatched bases: 3. CDR1 SQVTM and CDR2 ANQGSEA come from the germline V gene. In DNA, the CDR3 is TGCAGCGTTCTTGGACAGGGGTCCTACAATGAGCAGTTCTTC. This sequence encodes CSVLGQGSYNEQFF.